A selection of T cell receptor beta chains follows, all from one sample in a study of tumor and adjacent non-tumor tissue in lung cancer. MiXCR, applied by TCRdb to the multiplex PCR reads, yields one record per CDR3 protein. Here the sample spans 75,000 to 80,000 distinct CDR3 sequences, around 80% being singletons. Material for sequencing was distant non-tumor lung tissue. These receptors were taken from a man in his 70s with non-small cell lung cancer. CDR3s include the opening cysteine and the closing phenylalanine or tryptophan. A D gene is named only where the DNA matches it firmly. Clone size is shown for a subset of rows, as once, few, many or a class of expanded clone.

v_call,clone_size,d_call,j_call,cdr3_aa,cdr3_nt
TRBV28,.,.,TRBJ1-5,CASWKLTQPQHF,TGTGCCAGCTGGAAGTTGACCCAGCCCCAGCATTTT
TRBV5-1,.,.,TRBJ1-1,CASGFREATETFF,TGCGCCAGCGGTTTCAGGGAGGCCACTGAAACTTTCTTT
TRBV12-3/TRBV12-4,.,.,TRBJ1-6,CASNLGGFNSPIHF,TGTGCCAGCAACCTAGGGGGGTTTAATTCACCAATCCACTTT
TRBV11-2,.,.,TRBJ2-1,CASSLQSYNELFF,TGTGCCAGCAGCCTACAATCTTACAATGAGCTGTTCTTC
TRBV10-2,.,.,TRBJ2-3,CASSLLFSPDMQYF,TGCGCCAGCAGTCTCCTGTTTAGTCCAGATATGCAGTATTTT
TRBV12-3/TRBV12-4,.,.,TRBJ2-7,CASSLGGGTHEQYF,TGTGCCAGCAGTTTAGGGGGAGGAACCCACGAGCAGTACTTC
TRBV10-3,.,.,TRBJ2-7,CAISRDSTYDQYF,TGTGCCATCAGCCGAGACAGTACCTACGACCAGTACTTC
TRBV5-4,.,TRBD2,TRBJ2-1,CASSLRTSGRTPSYNEQLF,TGTGCCAGCAGCCTACGGACTAGCGGGAGGACCCCCTCCTACAATGAGCAGCTCTTC
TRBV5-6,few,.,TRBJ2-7,CASSLGFRGLYEQYF,TGTGCCAGCAGCTTGGGATTTCGGGGATTATATGAGCAGTACTTC
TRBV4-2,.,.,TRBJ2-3,CASWRGGVTDTLYF,TGTGCCAGTTGGAGAGGGGGTGTGACAGATACGCTGTATTTT
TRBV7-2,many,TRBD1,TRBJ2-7,CASSFDRGFGYEQYF,TGTGCCAGCAGCTTCGACAGGGGGTTCGGCTACGAGCAGTACTTC
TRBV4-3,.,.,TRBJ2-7,CASSQARNSKELEGGSYEQYF,TGCGCCAGCAGCCAAGCCCGTAACTCAAAAGAACTAGAGGGAGGCTCCTACGAGCAGTACTTC
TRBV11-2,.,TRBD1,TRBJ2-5,CASIPGTVGQQTQYF,TGTGCTAGCATTCCGGGGACAGTTGGGCAACAGACCCAGTACTTC
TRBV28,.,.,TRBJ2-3,CASSFSRGRGTDTLYF,TGTGCCAGCAGTTTCTCCAGAGGGAGAGGAACAGATACGTTGTATTTT
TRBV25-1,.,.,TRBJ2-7,CASSRTRVLSYEQYF,TGTGCCAGCAGTCGGACACGGGTACTATCCTACGAGCAGTACTTC
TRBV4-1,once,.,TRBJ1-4,CASSQIRGQGSEKLLF,TGCGCAAGCAGCCAGATACGGGGGCAGGGGAGCGAAAAACTGTTATTT
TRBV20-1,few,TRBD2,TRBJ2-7,CSANGGGAYEQYF,TGCAGTGCTAATGGCGGGGGGGCCTACGAGCAGTACTTC